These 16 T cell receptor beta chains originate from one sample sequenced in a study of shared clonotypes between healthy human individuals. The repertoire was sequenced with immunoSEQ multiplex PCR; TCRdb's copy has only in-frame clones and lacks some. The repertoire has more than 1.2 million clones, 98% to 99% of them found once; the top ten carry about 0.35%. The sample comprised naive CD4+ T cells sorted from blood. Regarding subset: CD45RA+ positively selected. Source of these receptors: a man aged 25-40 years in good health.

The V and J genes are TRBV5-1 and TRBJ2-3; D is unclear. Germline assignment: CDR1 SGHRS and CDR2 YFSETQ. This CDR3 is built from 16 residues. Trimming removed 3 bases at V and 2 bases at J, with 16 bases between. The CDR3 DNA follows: TGCGCCAGCAGCTACGGTGCTCGGACGTACACAGATACGCAGTATTTT. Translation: CASSYGARTYTDTQYF.

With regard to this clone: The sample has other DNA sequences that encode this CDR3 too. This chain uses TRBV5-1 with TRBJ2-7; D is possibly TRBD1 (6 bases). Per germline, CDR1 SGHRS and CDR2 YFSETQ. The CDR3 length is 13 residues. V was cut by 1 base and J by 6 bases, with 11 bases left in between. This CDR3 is CASSLRGIGEQYF. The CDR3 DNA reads TGCGCCAGCAGCTTGAGGGGGATCGGCGAGCAGTACTTC. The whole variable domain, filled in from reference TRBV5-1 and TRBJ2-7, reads KAGVTQTPRYLIKTRGQQVTLSCSPISGHRSVSWYQQTPGQGLQFLFEYFSETQRNKGNFPGRFSGRQFSNSRSEMNVSTLELGDSALYLCASSLRGIGEQYFGPGTRLTVT.

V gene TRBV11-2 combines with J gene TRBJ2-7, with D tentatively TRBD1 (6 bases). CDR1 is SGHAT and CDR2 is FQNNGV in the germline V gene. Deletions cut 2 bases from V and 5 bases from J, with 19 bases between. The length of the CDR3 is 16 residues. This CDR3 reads CASSLNRPIQGNEQYF. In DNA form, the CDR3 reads TGTGCCAGCAGCTTAAATCGCCCCATACAGGGAAACGAGCAGTACTTC.

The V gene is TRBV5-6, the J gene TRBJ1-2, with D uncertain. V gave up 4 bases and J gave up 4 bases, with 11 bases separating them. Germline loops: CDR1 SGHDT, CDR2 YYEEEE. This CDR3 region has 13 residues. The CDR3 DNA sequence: TGTGCCAGCAGCCCAGCGGGCCCCTATGGCTACACCTTC. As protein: CASSPAGPYGYTF.

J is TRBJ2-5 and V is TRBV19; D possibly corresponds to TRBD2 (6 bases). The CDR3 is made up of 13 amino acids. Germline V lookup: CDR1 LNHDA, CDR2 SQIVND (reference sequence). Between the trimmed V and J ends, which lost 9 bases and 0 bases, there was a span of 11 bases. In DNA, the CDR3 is TGTGCCAGCAAATTAGCGGACCAAGAGACCCAGTACTTC. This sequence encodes CASKLADQETQYF.

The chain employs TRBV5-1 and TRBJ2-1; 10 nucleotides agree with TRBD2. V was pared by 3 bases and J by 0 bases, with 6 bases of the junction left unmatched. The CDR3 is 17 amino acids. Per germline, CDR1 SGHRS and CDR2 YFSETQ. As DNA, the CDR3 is TGCGCCAGCAGCTCTGGACTAGCGGCCGTCTCCTACAATGAGCAGTTCTTC. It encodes CASSSGLAAVSYNEQFF. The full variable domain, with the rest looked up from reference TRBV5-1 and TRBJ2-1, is KAGVTQTPRYLIKTRGQQVTLSCSPISGHRSVSWYQQTPGQGLQFLFEYFSETQRNKGNFPGRFSGRQFSNSRSEMNVSTLELGDSALYLCASSSGLAAVSYNEQFFGPGTRLTVL.

CDR3 sequence: CASSAPTTGGTDTQYF. CDR3 nucleotides: TGTGCCAGTAGTGCGCCCACGACAGGGGGCACAGATACGCAGTATTTT. V gene TRBV19 combines with J gene TRBJ2-3, with 8 positions matching TRBD1. Germline trimming cut 5 bases from V and 1 base from J; bases unmatched to any gene: 8. Germline V CDR1 and CDR2: LNHDA, SQIVND (reference sequence). The CDR3 loop spans 16 amino acids.

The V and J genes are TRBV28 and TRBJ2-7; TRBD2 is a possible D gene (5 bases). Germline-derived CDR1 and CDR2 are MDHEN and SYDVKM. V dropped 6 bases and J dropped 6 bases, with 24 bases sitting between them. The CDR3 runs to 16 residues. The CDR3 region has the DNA TGTGCCAGCAGCCCTTACCTAGCCCCCCCGGTGGCCGAGCAGTACTTC. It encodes CASSPYLAPPVAEQYF.

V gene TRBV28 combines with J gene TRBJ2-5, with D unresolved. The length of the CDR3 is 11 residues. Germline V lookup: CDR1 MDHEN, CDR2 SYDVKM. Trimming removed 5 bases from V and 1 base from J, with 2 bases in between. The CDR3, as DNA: TGTGCCAGCAGTATCCAAGAGACCCAGTACTTC. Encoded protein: CASSIQETQYF.

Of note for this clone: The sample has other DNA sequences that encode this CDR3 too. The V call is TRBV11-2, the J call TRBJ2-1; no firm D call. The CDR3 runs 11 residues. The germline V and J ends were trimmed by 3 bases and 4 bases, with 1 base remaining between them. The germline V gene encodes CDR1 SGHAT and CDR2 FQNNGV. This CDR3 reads CASSFYNEQFF. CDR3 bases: TGTGCCAGCAGCTTTTACAATGAGCAGTTCTTC. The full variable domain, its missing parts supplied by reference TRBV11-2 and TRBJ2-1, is EAGVAQSPRYKIIEKRQSVAFWCNPISGHATLYWYQQILGQGPKLLIQFQNNGVVDDSQLPKDRFSAERLKGVDSTLKIQPAKLEDSAVYLCASSFYNEQFFGPGTRLTVL.

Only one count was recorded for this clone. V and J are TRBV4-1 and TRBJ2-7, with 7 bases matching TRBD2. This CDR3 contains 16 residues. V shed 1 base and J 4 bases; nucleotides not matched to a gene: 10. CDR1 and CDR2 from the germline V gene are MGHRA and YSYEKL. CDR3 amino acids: CASSQASGGGKYEQYF. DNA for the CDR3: TGCGCCAGCAGCCAAGCTAGCGGTGGTGGGAAATACGAGCAGTACTTC.

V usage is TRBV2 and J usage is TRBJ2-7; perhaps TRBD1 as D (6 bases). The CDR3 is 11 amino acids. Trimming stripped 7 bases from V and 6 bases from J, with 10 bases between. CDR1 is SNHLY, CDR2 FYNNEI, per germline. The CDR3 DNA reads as TGTGCCAGCAAAGGACAGACCGAGCAGTACTTC. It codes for CASKGQTEQYF. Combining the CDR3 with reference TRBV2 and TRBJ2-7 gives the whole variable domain EPEVTQTPSHQVTQMGQEVILRCVPISNHLYFYWYRQILGQKVEFLVSFYNNEISEKSEIFDDQFSVERPDGSNFTLKIRSTKLEDSAMYFCASKGQTEQYFGPGTRLTVT.

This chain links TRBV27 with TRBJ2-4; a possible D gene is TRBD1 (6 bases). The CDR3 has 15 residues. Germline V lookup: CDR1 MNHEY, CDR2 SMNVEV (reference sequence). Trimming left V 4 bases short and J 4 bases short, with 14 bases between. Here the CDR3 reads CASSSNGTPKNIQYF. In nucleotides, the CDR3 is TGTGCCAGCAGTTCGAACGGGACACCTAAAAACATTCAGTACTTC.

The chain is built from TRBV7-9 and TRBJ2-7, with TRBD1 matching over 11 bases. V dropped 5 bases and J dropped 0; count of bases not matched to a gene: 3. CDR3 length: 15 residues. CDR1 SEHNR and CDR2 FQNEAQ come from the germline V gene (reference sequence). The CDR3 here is CASSPGQGASYEQYF. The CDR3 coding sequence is TGTGCCAGCAGCCCTGGACAGGGGGCCTCCTACGAGCAGTACTTC. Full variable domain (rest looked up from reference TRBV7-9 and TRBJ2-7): DTGVSQNPRHKITKRGQNVTFRCDPISEHNRLYWYRQTLGQGPEFLTYFQNEAQLEKSRLLSDRFSAERPKGSFSTLEIQRTEQGDSAMYLCASSPGQGASYEQYFGPGTRLTVT.

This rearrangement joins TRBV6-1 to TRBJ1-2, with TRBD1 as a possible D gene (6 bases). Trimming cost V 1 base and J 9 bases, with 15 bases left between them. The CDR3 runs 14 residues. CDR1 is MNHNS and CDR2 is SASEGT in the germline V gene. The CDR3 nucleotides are TGTGCCAGCAGTGAAGACCCAGGGGTAGGCCGCTACACCTTC. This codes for CASSEDPGVGRYTF.

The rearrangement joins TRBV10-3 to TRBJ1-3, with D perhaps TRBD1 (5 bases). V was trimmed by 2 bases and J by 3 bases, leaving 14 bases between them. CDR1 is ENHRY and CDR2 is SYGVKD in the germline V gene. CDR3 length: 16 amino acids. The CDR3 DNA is TGTGCCATCAGTGAGCATCAGGGAGGGAATGGAAACACCATATATTTT. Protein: CAISEHQGGNGNTIYF.